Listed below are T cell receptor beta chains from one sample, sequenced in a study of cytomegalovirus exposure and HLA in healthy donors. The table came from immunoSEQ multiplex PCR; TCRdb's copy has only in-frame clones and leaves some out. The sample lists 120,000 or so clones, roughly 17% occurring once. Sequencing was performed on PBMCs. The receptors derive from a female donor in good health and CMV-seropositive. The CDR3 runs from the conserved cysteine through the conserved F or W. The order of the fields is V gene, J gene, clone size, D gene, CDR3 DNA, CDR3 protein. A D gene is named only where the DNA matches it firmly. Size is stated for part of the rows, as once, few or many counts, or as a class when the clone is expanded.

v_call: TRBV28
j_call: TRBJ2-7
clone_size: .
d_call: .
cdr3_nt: TGTGCCAGCAGTCTTCCGCAGGGGTTTGAGTTGCACTTC
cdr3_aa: CASSLPQGFELHF

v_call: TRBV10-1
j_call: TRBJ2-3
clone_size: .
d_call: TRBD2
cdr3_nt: TGCGCCAGCAGTGAGTCAGTACCGGGGGGTCGGACAGATACGCAGTATTTT
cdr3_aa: CASSESVPGGRTDTQYF

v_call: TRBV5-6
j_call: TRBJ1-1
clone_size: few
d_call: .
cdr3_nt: TGTGCCAGCAGCCAGGACAGTGAAGCTTTCTTT
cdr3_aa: CASSQDSEAFF

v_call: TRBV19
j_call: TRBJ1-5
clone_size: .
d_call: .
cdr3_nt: TGTGCCAGTAGTATAGGGCAGGGTCCCAATCAGCCCCAGCATTTT
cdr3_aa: CASSIGQGPNQPQHF

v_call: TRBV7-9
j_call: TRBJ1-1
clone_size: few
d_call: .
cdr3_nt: TGTGCCAGCAGCCCCCAGGGGAACACTGAAGCTTTCTTT
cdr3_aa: CASSPQGNTEAFF

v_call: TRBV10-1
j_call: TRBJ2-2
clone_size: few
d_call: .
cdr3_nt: TGCGCCATCAACGGGAGTTTCGTGACCGGGGAGCTGTTTTTT
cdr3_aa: CAINGSFVTGELFF

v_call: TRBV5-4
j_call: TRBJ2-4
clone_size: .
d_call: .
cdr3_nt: TGTGCCAGCAGCTTGTCTAGTATTGGCCTAGCCAAAAACATTCAGTACTTC
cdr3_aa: CASSLSSIGLAKNIQYF

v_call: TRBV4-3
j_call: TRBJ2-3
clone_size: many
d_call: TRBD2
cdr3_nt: TGCGCCAGCAGCCAAGATCCGGGACTAGCGGGGAGTGATACGCAGTATTTT
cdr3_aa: CASSQDPGLAGSDTQYF

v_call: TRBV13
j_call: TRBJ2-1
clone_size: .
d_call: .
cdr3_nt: TGTGCCAGCAGCTTAGGGTTGGGCAGTGAGCAGCTCTTC
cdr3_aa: CASSLGLGSEQLF

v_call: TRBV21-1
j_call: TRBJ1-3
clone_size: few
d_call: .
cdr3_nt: TGTGCCAGCAGCAAAGATCGGGGACTTTCAGGAAACACCATATATTTT
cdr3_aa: CASSKDRGLSGNTIYF

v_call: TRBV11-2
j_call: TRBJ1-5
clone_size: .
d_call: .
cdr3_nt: TGTGCCAGCAGCTTAAAGGATCAGGTTAGCAATCAGCCCCAGCATTTT
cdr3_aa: CASSLKDQVSNQPQHF

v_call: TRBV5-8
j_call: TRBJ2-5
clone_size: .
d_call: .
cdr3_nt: TGTGCCAGCAGCTTGGGCGAGCTGGGGGCCGGAGAGACCCAGTACTTC
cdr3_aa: CASSLGELGAGETQYF

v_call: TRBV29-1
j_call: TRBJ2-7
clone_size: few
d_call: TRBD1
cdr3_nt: TGCAGCGCGGGACAGACCTACGAGCAGTACTTC
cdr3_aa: CSAGQTYEQYF

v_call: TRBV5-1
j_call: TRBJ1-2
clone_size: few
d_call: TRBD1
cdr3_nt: TGCGCCAGCAGCCCGGATTTCCCGGGACAGGTTCTCGGCTACACCTTC
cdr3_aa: CASSPDFPGQVLGYTF

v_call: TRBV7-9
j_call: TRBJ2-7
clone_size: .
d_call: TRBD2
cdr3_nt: TGTGCCAGCAGCTGGACCGGGACTACCATCTCCTACGAGCAGTACTTC
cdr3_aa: CASSWTGTTISYEQYF

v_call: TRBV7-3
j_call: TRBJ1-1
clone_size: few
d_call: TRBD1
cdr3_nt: TGTGCCAGCAGGACAGGGGGCAACACTGAAGCTTTCTTT
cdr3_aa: CASRTGGNTEAFF

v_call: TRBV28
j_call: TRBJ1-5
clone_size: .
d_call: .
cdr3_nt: TGTGCCAGCACCCCTAGAGTTAGCAATCAGCCCCAGAATTTT
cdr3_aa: CASTPRVSNQPQNF

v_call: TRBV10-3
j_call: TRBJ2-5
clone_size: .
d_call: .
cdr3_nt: TGTGCCATCAGTGACAGGAACCAAGAGACCCAGTACTTC
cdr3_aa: CAISDRNQETQYF

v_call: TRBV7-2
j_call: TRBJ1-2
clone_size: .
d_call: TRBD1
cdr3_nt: TGTGCCAGCAGCCCTGCCTCCGGGACAGGGGAATTTGGCTACACCTTC
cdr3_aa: CASSPASGTGEFGYTF

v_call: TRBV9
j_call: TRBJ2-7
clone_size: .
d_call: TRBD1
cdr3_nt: TGTGCCAGCGGAACAGGGGGTTTCTCCTACGAGCAGTACTTC
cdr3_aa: CASGTGGFSYEQYF

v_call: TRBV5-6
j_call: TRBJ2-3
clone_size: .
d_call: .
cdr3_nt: TGTGCCAGCAGCTTGACGGGGGTTAGCACAGATACGCAGTATTTT
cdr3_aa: CASSLTGVSTDTQYF

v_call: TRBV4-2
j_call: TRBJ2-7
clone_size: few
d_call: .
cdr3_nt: TGTGCCAGCAGCCAAGATCATCTATTCGAGCAGTACTTC
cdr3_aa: CASSQDHLFEQYF

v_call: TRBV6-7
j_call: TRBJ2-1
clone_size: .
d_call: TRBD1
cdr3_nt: TGTGCCAGCAGTGGACAGGGGGCAAACGGAAAAAATGAGCAGTTCTTC
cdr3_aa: CASSGQGANGKNEQFF

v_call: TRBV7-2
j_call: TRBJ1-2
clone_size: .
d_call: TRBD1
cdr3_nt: TGTGCCAGCAGCTGGGACAGCCCCGTTGGCTACACCTTC
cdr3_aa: CASSWDSPVGYTF

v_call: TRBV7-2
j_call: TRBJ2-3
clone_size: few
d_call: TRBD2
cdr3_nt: TGTGCCAGCAGCCGTACCCCTTTGGCGGGAGTTTTTACAGATACGCAGTATTTT
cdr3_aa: CASSRTPLAGVFTDTQYF

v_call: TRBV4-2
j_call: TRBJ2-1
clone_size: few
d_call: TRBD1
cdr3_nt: TGTGCCAGCAGCCAAGTGACAGGGCAAAGGGGTTACAATGAGCAGTTCTTC
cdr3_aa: CASSQVTGQRGYNEQFF

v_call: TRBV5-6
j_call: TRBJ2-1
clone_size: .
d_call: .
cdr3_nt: TGTGCCAGCAGCTTGGACAGGGTGACCTACAATGAGCAGTTCTTC
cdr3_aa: CASSLDRVTYNEQFF

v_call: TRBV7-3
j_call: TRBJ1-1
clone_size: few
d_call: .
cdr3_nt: TGTGCCAGCAGCTTACTCTACAACACTGAAGCTTTCTTT
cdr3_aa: CASSLLYNTEAFF

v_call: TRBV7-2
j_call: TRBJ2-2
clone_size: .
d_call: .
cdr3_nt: TGTGCCAGCAGCGGACGGACTGGCCCCGGGGAGCTGTTTTTT
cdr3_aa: CASSGRTGPGELFF

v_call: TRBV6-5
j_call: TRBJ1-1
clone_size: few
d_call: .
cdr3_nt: TGTGCCAGCAGGCGCGAGGGGAACACTGAAGCTTTCTTT
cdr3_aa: CASRREGNTEAFF

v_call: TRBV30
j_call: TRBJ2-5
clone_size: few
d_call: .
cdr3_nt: TGTGCCTGGAGTGTACAACGAGAGACCCAGTACTTC
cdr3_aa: CAWSVQRETQYF

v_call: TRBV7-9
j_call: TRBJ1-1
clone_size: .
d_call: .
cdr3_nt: TGTGCCAGCAGCACCTTTGGGTCGGAGGCCTGGATGAACACTGAAGCTTTCTTT
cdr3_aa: CASSTFGSEAWMNTEAFF

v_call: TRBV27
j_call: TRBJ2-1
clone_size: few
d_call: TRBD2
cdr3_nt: TGTGCCAGCAGTTTAGTTAGCGGGAGTAGGAATGAGCAGTTCTTC
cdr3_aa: CASSLVSGSRNEQFF

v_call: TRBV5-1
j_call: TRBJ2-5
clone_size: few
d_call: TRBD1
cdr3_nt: TGCGCCAGCAGCTTGGTAAAGGGGGCAGGGGAGACCCAGTACTTC
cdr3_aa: CASSLVKGAGETQYF

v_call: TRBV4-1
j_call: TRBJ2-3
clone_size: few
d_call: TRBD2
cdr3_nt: TGCGCCAGCAGCCTACCCCCCTCCGGCGGGAGGCTTGCAGATACGCAGTATTTT
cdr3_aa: CASSLPPSGGRLADTQYF

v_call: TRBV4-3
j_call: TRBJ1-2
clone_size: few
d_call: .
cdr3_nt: TGCGCCAGCAGCCAAGACCCGGGGACTAACTATGGCTACACCTTC
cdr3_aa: CASSQDPGTNYGYTF

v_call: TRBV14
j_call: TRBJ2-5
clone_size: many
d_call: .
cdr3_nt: TGTGCCAGCAGCCAAAATAGAGAGACCCAGTACTTC
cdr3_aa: CASSQNRETQYF

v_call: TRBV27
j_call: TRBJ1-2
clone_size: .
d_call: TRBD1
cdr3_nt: TGTGCCAGCAGTCTCAACACCGGGACAGTCCTCTATGGCTACACCTTC
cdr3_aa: CASSLNTGTVLYGYTF

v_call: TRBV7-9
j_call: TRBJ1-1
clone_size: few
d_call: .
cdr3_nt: TGTGCCAGCAGATCGGACAGTGAAGCTTTCTTT
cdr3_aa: CASRSDSEAFF

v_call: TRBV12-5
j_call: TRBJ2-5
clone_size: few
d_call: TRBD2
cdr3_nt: TGTGCTAGTGGTTACGGGCTAGCGGCCTACCAAGAGACCCAGTACTTC
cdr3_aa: CASGYGLAAYQETQYF

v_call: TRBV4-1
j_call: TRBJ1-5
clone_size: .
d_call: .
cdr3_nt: TGCGCCAGCAGCCAAGGGCCCGGGGGTAGCAATCAGCCCCAGCATTTT
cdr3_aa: CASSQGPGGSNQPQHF

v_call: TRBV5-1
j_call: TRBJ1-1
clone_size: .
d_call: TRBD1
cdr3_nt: TGCGCCAGCACCGCCGGACAGGGGAACACTGAAGCTTTCTTT
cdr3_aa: CASTAGQGNTEAFF

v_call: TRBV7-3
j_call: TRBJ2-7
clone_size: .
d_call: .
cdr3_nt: TGTGCCAGCAGCCCGACGGGGGGCCCCTACGAGCAGTACTTC
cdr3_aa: CASSPTGGPYEQYF

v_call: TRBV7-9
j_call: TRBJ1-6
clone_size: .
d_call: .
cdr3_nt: TGTGCCAGCAGCTTTAACAGGGCGGGCTCACCCCTCCACTTT
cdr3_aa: CASSFNRAGSPLHF

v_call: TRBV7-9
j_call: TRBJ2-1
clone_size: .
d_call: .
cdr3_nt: TGTGCCAGCAGCTTGGTGCTGTCTAGCGAGAGTTACAATGAGCAGTTCTTC
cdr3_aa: CASSLVLSSESYNEQFF

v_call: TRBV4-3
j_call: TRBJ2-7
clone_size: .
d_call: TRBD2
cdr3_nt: TGCGCCAGCAGCCAAGATATAACTAGCGGAAACTACGAGCAGTACTTC
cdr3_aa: CASSQDITSGNYEQYF